The next 3 T cell receptor beta chains were all read from a single sample in a study of beta chain features in type 1 diabetes. Isolated RNA was reverse transcribed in full, so expressed TCRB transcripts were sequenced. Generated by immunoSEQ multiplex PCR, the TCRdb table keeps only in-frame clones and is missing some. The table records about 900,000 clones, roughly 16% of them present only once. Sequenced: naive CD4+ T cells from blood. The source is a woman aged 18-35 years in good health.

This chain joins TRBV11-3 and TRBJ2-1; no reliable D call. This CDR3 region has 14 residues. Germline V gene data show CDR1 as SGHNT and CDR2 as YENEEA. V gave up 1 base and J gave up 5 bases, with 9 bases separating them. CDR3 DNA: TGTGCCAGCAGCTTAGGTTATATGAACAATGAGCAGTTCTTC. Residues: CASSLGYMNNEQFF.

The table lists this clone with a few counts. The chain has TRBV19 and TRBJ2-3; D is unresolved. V lost 5 bases and J 5 bases, leaving 17 bases between the germline ends. The CDR3 runs 15 residues. Germline CDR1 and CDR2: LNHDA and SQIVND (reference sequence). The CDR3 bases are TGTGCCAGTAGTTCTACTTTTAGCTTTTTAGATACGCAGTATTTT. Protein sequence: CASSSTFSFLDTQYF.

The chain has TRBV27 and TRBJ1-2; TRBD1 aligns across 10 bases. This CDR3 region has 15 residues. Per germline, CDR1 MNHEY and CDR2 SMNVEV (reference sequence). Losses at the gene ends were 6 bases for V and 3 bases for J; bases not matched to a gene: 7. The CDR3 nucleotides are TGTGCCAGCAGCCAAAAGACAGGGGGCTACTATGGCTACACCTTC. Translating gives CASSQKTGGYYGYTF.